The 10 T cell receptor beta chains below come from one sample, sequenced in a study of T cell repertoires in ileal Crohn's disease. The time point was: neoterminal ileum biopsy at postoperative endoscopy, about 6 months after surgery. Assay: immunoSEQ multiplex PCR; the TCRdb copy retains only in-frame clones and omits some. The data contain roughly 3,400 clones, 81% of them singletons. The source material was ileal tissue. These receptors came from an adult with Crohn's disease.

The chain has TRBV28 and TRBJ2-7; TRBD1 agrees at 9 bases. This CDR3 contains 16 residues. The junction had 9 bases not matched to a gene; V was cut back by 1 base and J by 5 bases. The germline V gene has CDR1 MDHEN and CDR2 SYDVKM. The CDR3 coding sequence is TGTGCCAGCAGTTTATCAGGGACAGGGTATAGTCACGAGCAGTACTTC. It specifies CASSLSGTGYSHEQYF.

This chain joins TRBV6-1 and TRBJ2-1, with a tentative D call TRBD2 (6 bases). Germline V gene data show CDR1 as MNHNS and CDR2 as SASEGT. Deletions cut 7 bases from V and 2 bases from J, with 15 bases between. The CDR3 covers 15 residues. CDR3 in DNA: TGTGCCAGCACTAGCGCCGATCGTCCCTACAATGAGCAGTTCTTC. Its protein is CASTSADRPYNEQFF.

The chain joins TRBV7-9 to TRBJ2-5; 8 bases line up with TRBD1. Looked up from germline, CDR1 is SEHNR and CDR2 is FQNEAQ (reference sequence). This CDR3 contains 14 residues. V lost 2 bases and J lost 5; bases outside the gene matches: 4. The CDR3 DNA reads TGTGCCAGCAGCTTAAGACAGGGGCGGGAGACCCAGTACTTC. This codes for CASSLRQGRETQYF.

As concerns this clone: Mismatch with germline at one junction end may stem from a read error. Other nucleotide sequences from this sample produce the same CDR3. The rearrangement joins TRBV7-7 to TRBJ1-3; maybe TRBD1 (6 bases). The CDR3 sequence is 13 residues long. Germline CDR1 and CDR2: SSHAT and FNYEAQ (reference sequence). The CDR3 coding sequence is TGTGCTAGCAGCTTAGACAGGGGAAACACCATATATTTT. Translated: CASSLDRGNTIYF.

The chain combines TRBV5-4 with TRBJ2-7, with 9 bases that match TRBD2. Per the germline V gene, CDR1 is SGHNT and CDR2 is YYREEE (reference sequence). CDR3 length: 16 residues. The J segment lost 4 bases and the V segment lost 0 bases, leaving 8 bases of the junction unmatched. CDR3 DNA sequence: TGTGCCAGCAGCTTGGCGGGGGCGGGGGGGCGATACGAGCAGTACTTC. This translates into CASSLAGAGGRYEQYF.

V and J are TRBV5-1 and TRBJ1-1; TRBD1 agrees at 7 bases. The CDR3 spans 13 residues. CDR1 and CDR2 from the germline V gene are SGHRS and YFSETQ. V shed 0 bases and J 8 bases; nucleotides not matched to a gene: 4. For the CDR3, the DNA is TGCGCCAGCAGCTTGGCCCCGGGACAGGAAGCTTTCTTT. Protein: CASSLAPGQEAFF.

The gene calls are TRBV10-1 and TRBJ2-7; a weak D match, TRBD2 (6 bases). The CDR3 consists of 14 residues. Trimming shortened V by 5 bases and J by 3 bases, and 14 bases separated the two germline ends. Germline CDR1 WNHNN, CDR2 SYGVQD (reference sequence). CDR3 coding DNA: TGCGCCAGCAGTTCGGGCGGGGACGACTACGAGCAGTACTTC. It encodes CASSSGGDDYEQYF.

This rearrangement joins TRBV6-5 to TRBJ2-5; 7 bases agree with TRBD1. The CDR3 totals 14 residues. V gave up 5 bases and J gave up 2 bases; unmatched junction bases: 5. Germline CDR1 and CDR2: MNHEY and SVGAGI. As DNA, the CDR3 is TGTGCCAGCAGTCCGACAGGGAATCAAGAGACCCAGTACTTC. This encodes CASSPTGNQETQYF.

The rearrangement joins TRBV7-9 to TRBJ1-3; 8 nucleotides line up with TRBD1. Germline V gene lookup returns CDR1 SEHNR and CDR2 FQNEAQ (reference sequence). J gave up 0 bases and V 7 bases, and 8 bases lay outside the gene matches. The CDR3 consists of 16 residues. CDR3 residues: CASTQGALASGNTIYF. In DNA form, the CDR3 reads TGTGCCAGCACCCAGGGGGCCCTCGCCTCTGGAAACACCATATATTTT. The full variable domain, with the rest looked up from reference TRBV7-9 and TRBJ1-3, is DTGVSQNPRHKITKRGQNVTFRCDPISEHNRLYWYRQTLGQGPEFLTYFQNEAQLEKSRLLSDRFSAERPKGSFSTLEIQRTEQGDSAMYLCASTQGALASGNTIYFGEGSWLTVV.

The chain joins TRBV6-6 to TRBJ2-1; 12 nucleotides agree with TRBD1. The CDR3 consists of 14 residues. Germline lookup yields CDR1 MNHNY and CDR2 SVGAGI (reference sequence). The V segment lost 4 bases and the J segment 9 bases; nucleotides outside the gene matches: 4. This CDR3 reads CASSWDRGRTEQFF. DNA for the CDR3: TGTGCCAGCAGTTGGGACAGGGGGCGGACTGAGCAGTTCTTC.